Presented here are 3 T cell receptor beta chains from one specimen sequenced in a study of synovial regulatory T cells in juvenile arthritis. TCRdb's copy holds only in-frame clones and misses some; the assay was immunoSEQ multiplex PCR. The table lists about 10,000 clones, with approximately 1% in the top ten. Sequences were obtained from Treg cells from blood. The subset here: remaining (HLA-DR-negative) circulating blood Treg cells. The receptor source for this set is a donor younger than 30 with juvenile idiopathic arthritis.

The chain is built from TRBV4-1 and TRBJ1-4; checking the TCRdb D call of TRBD1 is not possible without DNA. The CDR3 is made up of 17 amino acids. The record lacks a DNA sequence. CDR1 is MGHRA and CDR2 is YSYEKL in the germline V gene. This CDR3 reads CASRPAPSGTPNEKLFF.

The chain joins TRBV10-1 to TRBJ2-1; with no DNA, the TCRdb D assignment of TRBD2 cannot be verified. Germline CDR1 is WNHNN and CDR2 is SYGVQD (reference sequence). The CDR3 runs to 15 residues. The DNA sequence is not available. CDR3: CASSDYSLGYNEQFF.

This chain connects TRBV28 to TRBJ2-7; TCRdb reports TRBD2, a call that lacks DNA to check it against. The germline V gene has CDR1 MDHEN and CDR2 SYDVKM. This CDR3 has 16 amino acids. There is no recorded DNA. This CDR3 reads CASRITASGGAHEQYF.